These 22 T cell receptor beta chains were sequenced from one sample in a study of CD8 T cells in Susac syndrome. A quantity of about 0.45 to 1 ug RNA underwent reverse transcription using random hexamers. Via MiXCR, TCRdb re-called the immunoSEQ multiplex PCR reads, giving one row per CDR3 protein. The sample records under 250,000 distinct CDR3 sequences, roughly 95% being singletons. Sequenced sample: CD4+ T cells from PBMCs. Every receptor here comes from a human donor with multiple sclerosis.

This chain links TRBV4-1 with TRBJ1-1; the D is unclear. Trimming left V 5 bases short and J 1 base short, with 11 bases between. The CDR3 totals 14 residues. From germline, CDR1 is MGHRA and CDR2 YSYEKL. This CDR3 reads CASSGSVRNTEAFF. For the CDR3, the DNA is TGCGCCAGCAGCGGATCGGTCCGGAACACTGAAGCTTTCTTT.

The rearrangement uses TRBV7-9 and TRBJ1-1, with a weak D call TRBD1 (6 bases). Trimming removed 7 bases at V and 4 bases at J, with 13 bases between. The length of the CDR3 is 13 residues. Germline assignment: CDR1 SEHNR and CDR2 FQNEAQ (reference sequence). The CDR3 DNA reads as TGTGCCAGCATCGATAACAGGGCCACTGAAGCTTTCTTT. Its protein is CASIDNRATEAFF.

This rearrangement joins TRBV6-5 to TRBJ2-3, with TRBD1 matching over 8 bases. The CDR3 has 15 amino acids. Trimming at V came to 7 bases and at J to 0 bases, leaving 6 bases not matched to a gene. The germline gives CDR1 MNHEY, CDR2 SVGAGI. The CDR3 protein is CASTPQGASTDTQYF. In DNA, the CDR3 is TGTGCCAGCACCCCTCAGGGGGCGAGCACAGATACGCAGTATTTT.

The chain joins TRBV29-1 to TRBJ2-5; tentative D call: TRBD1 (6 bases). Germline V lookup: CDR1 SQVTM, CDR2 ANQGSEA. This CDR3 contains 13 residues. V shed 3 bases and J shed 3 bases, with 11 bases lying between them. In nucleotides, the CDR3 is TGCAGCGTTGATAGCTGGGACAAAGAGACCCAGTACTTC. Protein product: CSVDSWDKETQYF. The complete variable domain, with remaining parts taken from reference TRBV29-1 and TRBJ2-5, reads SAVISQKPSRDICQRGTSLTIQCQVDSQVTMMFWYRQQPGQSLTLIATANQGSEATYESGFVIDKFPISRPNLTFSTLTVSNMSPEDSSIYLCSVDSWDKETQYFGPGTRLLVL.

The chain links TRBV30 to TRBJ1-2; tentative D call: TRBD1 (6 bases). The CDR3 is made up of 13 amino acids. V was trimmed by 3 bases and J by 7 bases, leaving 15 bases between them. Per germline, CDR1 GTSNPN and CDR2 SVGIG (reference sequence). The CDR3 nucleotides read TGTGCCTGGAGGAATGCAGGGGCGGGTGGCTACACCTTC. Translation gives CAWRNAGAGGYTF. Variable domain in full (rest from reference TRBV30 and TRBJ1-2): SQTIHQWPATLVQPVGSPLSLECTVEGTSNPNLYWYRQAAGRGLQLLFYSVGIGQISSEVPQNLSASRPQDRQFILSSKKLLLSDSGFYLCAWRNAGAGGYTFGSGTRLTVV.

This chain links TRBV2 with TRBJ1-2, with a tentative D call TRBD1 (6 bases). Deletions cut 6 bases from V and 7 bases from J, with 12 bases between. There are 12 residues in the CDR3. Germline assignment: CDR1 SNHLY and CDR2 FYNNEI. The CDR3 bases are TGTGCCAGCAGCCGGGGGCAGGGTGGCTACACCTTC. Amino acid sequence: CASSRGQGGYTF.

J is TRBJ2-1 and V is TRBV29-1, with D possibly called TRBD1 or TRBD2 (5 bases each). V was shortened by 8 bases and J by 10 bases, with 18 bases between the two germline ends. The CDR3 extends over 12 amino acids. CDR1 and CDR2 from the germline V gene are SQVTM and ANQGSEA. In DNA, the CDR3 is TGCAGCTGCTCGGTGGGACCGAACGAGCAGTTCTTC. This codes for CSCSVGPNEQFF.

The CDR3 nucleotides are TGTGCCAGCAGCCCAAGGGACCGGGACAGGGGAAAGAACACTGAAGCTTTCTTT. It codes for CASSPRDRDRGKNTEAFF. This chain uses TRBV7-9 with TRBJ1-1; TRBD1 matches 10 bases. The J segment lost 1 base and the V segment lost 5 bases, leaving 13 bases of the junction unmatched. Germline V gene lookup returns CDR1 SEHNR and CDR2 FQNEAQ (reference sequence). The CDR3 is 18 amino acids.

The gene calls are TRBV7-3 and TRBJ1-3; TRBD1 matches at 8 bases. This CDR3 has 19 residues. The junction had 20 bases not matched to a gene; V was cut back by 6 bases and J by 4 bases. CDR1 is SGHTA, CDR2 FQGTGA, per germline. For the CDR3, the DNA is TGTGCCAGCAGTAAAACAAAGAGCCCGGCAGGGGGCAAAGGAAACACCATATATTTT. Its translation: CASSKTKSPAGGKGNTIYF.

This clonotype appeared a single time. This chain connects TRBV20-1 to TRBJ2-2; D is unresolved. The CDR3 consists of 15 residues. Trimming took 6 bases from V and 2 from J, leaving 16 bases between them. Germline assignment: CDR1 DFQATT and CDR2 SNEGSKA (reference sequence). The CDR3 region is CSAPIRAANTGELFF. CDR3 DNA sequence: TGCAGTGCCCCGATCCGGGCAGCTAACACCGGGGAGCTGTTTTTT.

The chain joins TRBV19 to TRBJ1-1, with a weak D call TRBD1 (5 bases). CDR1 and CDR2 (germline): LNHDA, SQIVND (reference sequence). The CDR3 consists of 16 residues. Between the trimmed V and J ends, which lost 5 bases and 4 bases, there was a span of 20 bases. The CDR3 coding sequence is TGTGCCAGTAGTCGGTCCACGGTCCAGGGTGGCACTGAAGCTTTCTTT. Amino acid sequence: CASSRSTVQGGTEAFF.

This chain connects TRBV4-1 to TRBJ2-3; a weak D match, TRBD2 (5 bases). The CDR3 length is 13 residues. The V end lost 1 base, the J end lost 8 bases, and 10 bases lay between the germline ends. Germline V gene sequence: CDR1 MGHRA, CDR2 YSYEKL. The CDR3 DNA sequence: TGCGCCAGCAGCCAAGTGTATGGAGGTACGCAGTATTTT. This gives the protein CASSQVYGGTQYF.

This chain uses TRBV25-1 with TRBJ1-2; weak D call: TRBD1 (6 bases). The CDR3 has 14 residues. The V end was cut by 4 bases, the J end by 4 bases, with 13 bases between. Germline CDR1 is MGHDK and CDR2 is SYGVNS. CDR3 sequence reads: CASSGPGAPYGYTF. Written as DNA, the CDR3 is TGTGCCAGCAGTGGCCCAGGGGCCCCCTATGGCTACACCTTC.

This rearrangement joins TRBV5-6 to TRBJ2-1; 7 nucleotides align to TRBD1. The germline CDR1 and CDR2 sequences are SGHDT and YYEEEE. The CDR3 extends over 15 amino acids. J gave up 8 bases and V 0 bases, and 8 bases lay outside the gene matches. The CDR3 sequence: CASSLALTGKHEQFF. The CDR3 DNA sequence: TGTGCCAGCAGCTTGGCCTTGACAGGGAAGCATGAGCAGTTCTTC.

The rearrangement links TRBV7-9 to TRBJ2-7, with D perhaps given as TRBD1 or TRBD2 (5 bases each). V lost 4 bases, J lost 3 bases, and 19 bases lay in between. Germline loops: CDR1 SEHNR, CDR2 FQNEAQ (reference sequence). This CDR3 contains 16 residues. CDR3 residues: CASSSSRVGPGYEQYV. CDR3 bases: TGTGCCAGCAGCTCGTCAAGGGTGGGACCCGGCTACGAGCAGTACGTC.

This clonotype appeared a few times. This chain joins TRBV7-2 and TRBJ2-1; 9 positions agree with TRBD1. V was clipped by 3 bases and J by 4 bases; unmatched bases: 1. The CDR3 extends over 14 amino acids. Germline lookup yields CDR1 SGHTA and CDR2 FQGNSA. This CDR3 reads CASSLGTGYNEQFF. The CDR3, as DNA: TGTGCCAGCAGCTTGGGGACAGGGTACAATGAGCAGTTCTTC. The full variable domain, rest sourced from reference TRBV7-2 and TRBJ2-1, is GAGVSQSPSNKVTEKGKDVELRCDPISGHTALYWYRQSLGQGLEFLIYFQGNSAPDKSGLPSDRFSAERTGGSVSTLTIQRTQQEDSAVYLCASSLGTGYNEQFFGPGTRLTVL.

Here the CDR3 reads CASSPSGVGGYTF. DNA of the CDR3: TGTGCCAGCAGCCCATCTGGGGTTGGTGGCTACACCTTC. The rearrangement uses TRBV27 and TRBJ1-2; D ambiguous. CDR1 is MNHEY and CDR2 is SMNVEV in the germline V gene (reference sequence). V was trimmed by 6 bases and J by 7 bases, leaving 15 bases between them. The CDR3 is made up of 13 amino acids.

The chain is built from TRBV5-6 and TRBJ2-1; D perhaps matches TRBD2 (5 bases). The CDR3 is made up of 16 amino acids. The germline V gene has CDR1 SGHDT and CDR2 YYEEEE. Trimming pared 3 bases from V and 7 bases from J, leaving 20 bases between. This CDR3 reads CASSWIGPGGLNEQFF. CDR3 coding DNA: TGTGCCAGCAGCTGGATAGGGCCCGGCGGGCTTAATGAGCAGTTCTTC.

The rearrangement links TRBV4-1 to TRBJ2-7; TRBD2 matches 8 bases. This CDR3 spans 14 amino acids. The ends lost 4 bases at V and 1 base at J; junction bases unmatched: 3. Per the germline V gene, CDR1 is MGHRA and CDR2 is YSYEKL. As DNA, the CDR3 is TGCGCCAGCAGCCTCATAGCGGGATCCTACGAGCAGTACGTC. Translating gives CASSLIAGSYEQYV.

This sequence joins TRBV2 and TRBJ2-3; D is unresolved. CDR1 is SNHLY, CDR2 FYNNEI, per germline. Deletions cut 4 bases from V and 5 bases from J, with 7 bases between. This CDR3 has 12 residues. The CDR3 DNA follows: TGTGCCAGCAGTGTTTCTGGAGATACGCAGTATTTT. Its translation: CASSVSGDTQYF.

This clonotype was seen just once. The V gene is TRBV5-1, the J gene TRBJ1-2; D perhaps matches TRBD1 (5 bases). V shed 2 bases and J shed 8 bases, with 13 bases lying between them. Germline CDR1 reads SGHRS; CDR2 reads YFSETQ. CDR3 length equals 13 residues. In DNA form, the CDR3 reads TGCGCCAGCAGCTTTATCCGGGACGGAGGCTACACCTTC. Translating gives CASSFIRDGGYTF.

The chain joins TRBV20-1 to TRBJ2-1; TRBD2 aligns across 11 bases. Losses at the gene ends were 0 bases for V and 4 bases for J; bases not matched to a gene: 2. This CDR3 is 15 amino acids long. Germline loops: CDR1 DFQATT, CDR2 SNEGSKA (reference sequence). The CDR3 here is CSARDLAGGYNEQFF. For the CDR3, the DNA is TGCAGTGCTAGAGATCTAGCGGGGGGATACAATGAGCAGTTCTTC.